These 32 T cell receptor beta chains came from one sample sequenced in a study of cytomegalovirus exposure and HLA in healthy donors. A multiplex PCR was run with 60 Vbeta primers and 13 Jbeta primers. Produced via immunoSEQ multiplex PCR; TCRdb's table is partial and in-frame only. Altogether about 300,000 clones are present, roughly 90% being singletons, with the ten largest covering less than 4%. The sequenced sample was PBMCs. The receptors stem from a man in his forties or fifties in good health and CMV-seropositive.

The rearrangement links TRBV5-5 to TRBJ2-7; 10 nucleotides line up with TRBD2. Losses at the gene ends were 1 base for V and 4 bases for J; bases not matched to a gene: 5. Per germline, CDR1 SGHKS and CDR2 YYEKEE (reference sequence). The CDR3 spans 15 residues. Here the CDR3 reads CASSLYLAGAYEQYF. The CDR3 DNA is TGTGCCAGCAGCTTGTATCTAGCGGGAGCGTACGAGCAGTACTTC. Full variable domain (rest looked up from reference TRBV5-5 and TRBJ2-7): DAGVTQSPTHLIKTRGQQVTLRCSPISGHKSVSWYQQVLGQGPQFIFQYYEKEERGRGNFPDRFSARQFPNYSSELNVNALLLGDSALYLCASSLYLAGAYEQYFGPGTRLTVT.

The chain has TRBV10-2 and TRBJ2-7; TRBD2 might be the D (5 bases). The CDR3 covers 12 residues. Per germline, CDR1 WSHSY and CDR2 SAAADI. The germline V and J ends were trimmed by 8 bases and 1 base, with 9 bases remaining between them. The CDR3, as DNA: TGCGCCAGCGGTAGCGATTCCTACGAGCAGTACTTC. As protein: CASGSDSYEQYF.

The V gene is TRBV7-9, the J gene TRBJ2-1; 9 bases line up with TRBD2. V dropped 0 bases and J dropped 9; count of bases not matched to a gene: 6. Germline CDR1 reads SEHNR; CDR2 reads FQNEAQ (reference sequence). This CDR3 region has 15 residues. This chain's CDR3 is CASSLAASGKSEQFF. CDR3 nucleotides: TGTGCCAGCAGCTTAGCAGCTAGCGGGAAATCTGAGCAGTTCTTC.

The chain combines TRBV27 with TRBJ2-7; D possibly corresponds to TRBD1 (8 bases). The CDR3 is 14 amino acids. CDR1 MNHEY and CDR2 SMNVEV come from the germline V gene (reference sequence). V was trimmed by 6 bases and J by 5 bases, leaving 17 bases between them. This chain's CDR3 is CASRVDREGNEQYF. In DNA, the CDR3 is TGTGCCAGCAGGGTGGACAGGGAGGGGAACGAGCAGTACTTC.

The CDR3 loop reads CASRDRGSADTQYF. In nucleotides, the CDR3 is TGTGCCAGCAGGGATAGGGGAAGCGCAGATACGCAGTATTTT. The chain combines TRBV27 with TRBJ2-3, with D possibly matching TRBD1 (5 bases). V lost 6 bases to trimming and J lost 4 bases, with 14 bases between them. The CDR3 is made up of 14 amino acids. Germline V CDR1 and CDR2: MNHEY, SMNVEV (reference sequence).

This chain connects TRBV5-4 to TRBJ2-7, with D perhaps matching TRBD1 (6 bases). The CDR3 is made up of 15 amino acids. Germline-derived CDR1 and CDR2 are SGHNT and YYREEE (reference sequence). Trimming stripped 0 bases from V and 5 bases from J, with 15 bases between. CDR3 loop: CASSLASRGSDEQYF. In DNA form, the CDR3 reads TGTGCCAGCAGCTTGGCGTCGAGGGGGTCAGACGAGCAGTACTTC.

This clone was observed a few times. V and J are TRBV6-5 and TRBJ1-2, with D maybe TRBD1 (6 bases). The V end was cut by 4 bases, the J end by 8 bases, with 17 bases between. CDR1 is MNHEY and CDR2 is SVGAGI in the germline V gene. There are 14 residues in the CDR3. CDR3 sequence (DNA): TGTGCCAGCAGTTCCGCGGCGGGGGCAGGAGGCTACACCTTC. Translating it yields CASSSAAGAGGYTF.

The chain recombines TRBV18 with TRBJ1-1, with 7 positions matching TRBD1. There are 16 residues in the CDR3. Germline V gene data show CDR1 as KGHSH and CDR2 as LQKENI. With 4 bases clipped from V and 5 bases from J, the junction kept 13 bases outside the gene matches. The CDR3 region has the DNA TGTGCCAGCTCACATCGATCCACAGGGGTGGGTACTGAAGCTTTCTTT. This translates into CASSHRSTGVGTEAFF.

The chain links TRBV7-2 to TRBJ1-2; weak D call: TRBD1 (5 bases). Trimming cost V 5 bases and J 8 bases, with 12 bases left between them. The CDR3 has 12 amino acids. CDR1 and CDR2 (germline): SGHTA, FQGNSA. CDR3 sequence: CASSIQGEGYTF. CDR3 nucleotide sequence: TGTGCCAGCAGCATTCAGGGTGAGGGCTACACCTTC.

This clone was seen a few times. The chain carries TRBV7-9 and TRBJ2-7; unclear D gene. CDR1 is SEHNR, CDR2 FQNEAQ, per germline (reference sequence). The CDR3 runs 11 residues. V lost 5 bases to trimming and J lost 1 base, with 3 bases between them. The CDR3 DNA reads TGTGCCAGCAGCGTATCCTACGAGCAGTACTTC. Translated: CASSVSYEQYF.

In its sample, this clone was seen once. J is TRBJ2-7 and V is TRBV29-1; D possibly corresponds to TRBD2 (6 bases). This CDR3 is 15 amino acids long. Trimming pared 6 bases from V and 3 bases from J, leaving 21 bases between. CDR1 and CDR2 (germline): SQVTM, ANQGSEA. CDR3 region: CSVGGFGGGGYEQYF. The CDR3 DNA follows: TGCAGCGTGGGAGGTTTTGGGGGAGGAGGCTACGAGCAGTACTTC.

CDR3 sequence reads: CASRYSDRVGGNTEAFF. CDR3 bases: TGCGCCAGCAGATACTCGGACAGGGTGGGGGGAAACACTGAAGCTTTCTTT. This chain joins TRBV4-3 and TRBJ1-1; TRBD1 matches 8 bases. CDR3 size: 17 residues. V trimming: 6 bases; J trimming: 2 bases; junction bases outside the gene matches: 14. Germline CDR1 and CDR2: LGHNA and YSLEER.

This clone was seen just once. The chain joins TRBV6-6 to TRBJ2-3; unclear D gene. With 2 bases removed from V and 1 base from J, the gap between germline ends came to 13 bases. CDR1 MNHNY and CDR2 SVGAGI come from the germline V gene (reference sequence). The CDR3 is 16 residues long. The CDR3 spells CASSYGFAAGTDTQYF. CDR3 nucleotide sequence: TGTGCCAGCAGTTACGGTTTCGCGGCGGGCACAGATACGCAGTATTTT.

The J gene is TRBJ2-2, the V gene TRBV7-9, with D possibly matching TRBD2 (5 bases). Trimming shortened V by 4 bases and J by 0 bases, and 15 bases separated the two germline ends. Germline V gene lookup returns CDR1 SEHNR and CDR2 FQNEAQ (reference sequence). The CDR3 runs to 17 residues. The DNA of the CDR3 is TGTGCCAGCAGCTCCCTGAGTACGGGATCGAACACCGGGGAGCTGTTTTTT. This encodes CASSSLSTGSNTGELFF.

In its sample, this clone was seen once. The gene calls are TRBV6-1 and TRBJ1-5; possibly TRBD1 for D (5 bases). CDR1 and CDR2 from the germline V gene are MNHNS and SASEGT. The CDR3 is 13 amino acids. Trimming removed 10 bases from V and 4 bases from J, with 14 bases in between. CDR3 nucleotides: TGTGCCACCATGGGCGGGACGAATCAGCCCCAGCATTTT. It codes for CATMGGTNQPQHF.

The CDR3: CASSWTAAKGQFF. The CDR3 DNA reads as TGTGCCAGCAGCTGGACAGCCGCAAAGGGACAGTTCTTC. This chain uses TRBV11-2 with TRBJ2-1; possibly TRBD1 for D (6 bases). Looked up from germline, CDR1 is SGHAT and CDR2 is FQNNGV. V was pared by 4 bases and J by 13 bases, with 17 bases between. The CDR3 has 13 amino acids.

The V and J genes are TRBV28 and TRBJ2-1, with 9 bases that match TRBD1. With 6 bases clipped from V and 8 bases from J, the junction kept 11 bases outside the gene matches. This CDR3 has 15 residues. CDR1 and CDR2 from the germline V gene are MDHEN and SYDVKM. CDR3 coding DNA: TGTGCCAGCAGCTCCGGGACAGGGCGTTGGGATGAGCAGTTCTTC. Protein product: CASSSGTGRWDEQFF. The full variable domain, rest sourced from reference TRBV28 and TRBJ2-1, is DVKVTQSSRYLVKRTGEKVFLECVQDMDHENMFWYRQDPGLGLRLIYFSYDVKMKEKGDIPEGYSVSREKKERFSLILESASTNQTSMYLCASSSGTGRWDEQFFGPGTRLTVL.

The rearrangement joins TRBV4-1 to TRBJ2-1, with 12 nucleotides matching TRBD2. CDR3 length: 15 amino acids. Trimming removed 4 bases from V and 6 bases from J; junction bases left unmatched: 4. Germline V gene sequence: CDR1 MGHRA, CDR2 YSYEKL. CDR3 nucleotides: TGCGCCAGCAGCCCCCTAGCGGGAGGGCCCAATGAGCAGTTCTTC. This encodes CASSPLAGGPNEQFF.

V gene TRBV19 combines with J gene TRBJ2-7, with D possibly matching TRBD1 (6 bases). The germline V and J ends were trimmed by 7 bases and 0 bases, with 16 bases remaining between them. The germline gives CDR1 LNHDA, CDR2 SQIVND (reference sequence). CDR3 length equals 15 residues. The CDR3 region is CASTPSLDSSYEQYF. The CDR3 nucleotides read TGTGCCAGTACCCCCTCCCTGGACAGCTCCTACGAGCAGTACTTC.

The genes are TRBV5-6 and TRBJ2-4; 11 bases fit TRBD1. V shed 5 bases and J 2 bases; nucleotides not matched to a gene: 9. Germline CDR1 SGHDT, CDR2 YYEEEE. The CDR3 covers 17 residues. The CDR3 is CASSRQGTGGTKNIQYF. The CDR3 nucleotides read TGTGCCAGCAGTCGCCAAGGGACAGGGGGAACCAAAAACATTCAGTACTTC. The full variable domain, rest sourced from reference TRBV5-6 and TRBJ2-4, is DAGVTQSPTHLIKTRGQQVTLRCSPKSGHDTVSWYQQALGQGPQFIFQYYEEEERQRGNFPDRFSGHQFPNYSSELNVNALLLGDSALYLCASSRQGTGGTKNIQYFGAGTRLSVL.

The rearrangement joins TRBV2 to TRBJ2-3, with TRBD2 matching 12 bases. Germline-derived CDR1 and CDR2 are SNHLY and FYNNEI. CDR3 size: 16 residues. Losses at the gene ends were 5 bases for V and 0 bases for J; bases not matched to a gene: 3. The CDR3 loop is CASSRGTSGSTDTQYF. The CDR3 DNA is TGTGCCAGCAGTCGCGGGACTAGCGGGAGCACAGATACGCAGTATTTT.

The CDR3 region is CASSQSSLAGDGELFF. CDR3 nucleotides: TGCGCCAGCAGCCAAAGTAGTCTAGCGGGAGACGGGGAGCTGTTTTTT. J is TRBJ2-2 and V is TRBV4-3; 10 bases match TRBD2. This CDR3 has 16 amino acids. J gave up 7 bases and V 2 bases, and 7 bases lay outside the gene matches. Germline loops: CDR1 LGHNA, CDR2 YSLEER.

The J gene is TRBJ2-7, the V gene TRBV27; 11 positions agree with TRBD2. CDR1 is MNHEY, CDR2 SMNVEV, per germline (reference sequence). Unmatched junction bases numbered 11, after V lost 10 bases and J lost 0 bases. This CDR3 contains 16 residues. The CDR3 here is CATSRTSGFRSYEQYF. CDR3 nucleotide sequence: TGTGCCACATCCAGGACTAGCGGGTTCCGCTCCTACGAGCAGTACTTC.

The chain links TRBV5-1 to TRBJ2-5, with D possibly being TRBD1 (5 bases). Germline loops: CDR1 SGHRS, CDR2 YFSETQ. V was clipped by 0 bases and J by 4 bases, with 10 bases between them. The CDR3 runs 14 residues. The DNA for the CDR3 is TGCGCCAGCAGCTTGGTAGGCAGGGCAGAGACCCAGTACTTC. This translates into CASSLVGRAETQYF.

The gene calls are TRBV2 and TRBJ2-5, with D maybe TRBD2 (5 bases). Germline values: CDR1 SNHLY, CDR2 FYNNEI. Trimming stripped 7 bases from V and 0 bases from J, with 18 bases between. The CDR3 length is 16 residues. The CDR3 nucleotides read TGTGCCAGCATTCGAGGCGCTAGCCGCTACCAAGAGACCCAGTACTTC. Translating gives CASIRGASRYQETQYF.

The chain is built from TRBV28 and TRBJ1-5; D gene uncertain. V was clipped by 6 bases and J by 2 bases, with 11 bases between them. The CDR3 is 14 residues long. Germline values: CDR1 MDHEN, CDR2 SYDVKM. The CDR3 bases are TGTGCCAGCAGCCAATTCGGAGGCAATCAGCCCCAGCATTTT. Amino acid sequence: CASSQFGGNQPQHF.

In the case of this clone: An end of the junction differs from the germline gene, which may be a read error. The chain joins TRBV7-9 to TRBJ2-1, with D tentatively TRBD2 (5 bases). CDR1 is SEHNR, CDR2 FQNEAQ, per germline (reference sequence). The CDR3 covers 12 residues. The CDR3 nucleotides are TGTTCCAGCAGCTCCACGGGGTTGGAGCAGTTCTTC. This sequence encodes CSSSSTGLEQFF.

The chain recombines TRBV4-3 with TRBJ2-3; 11 bases are a match to TRBD2. From germline, CDR1 is LGHNA and CDR2 YSLEER. The trim removed 2 bases at V and 3 bases at J, leaving 4 bases unmatched. This CDR3 spans 16 amino acids. This CDR3 is CASSQSGLADTDTQYF. The CDR3 DNA reads as TGCGCCAGCAGCCAATCGGGACTAGCGGATACAGATACGCAGTATTTT.

This clone occurred a few times. The V and J genes are TRBV29-1 and TRBJ1-5; D is perhaps TRBD1 (6 bases). Trimming took off 4 bases at V and 0 bases at J, with 7 bases between the two ends. This CDR3 spans 13 amino acids. Germline V lookup: CDR1 SQVTM, CDR2 ANQGSEA. CDR3: CSVGQASNQPQHF. The CDR3 nucleotides are TGCAGCGTTGGACAGGCTAGCAATCAGCCCCAGCATTTT.

The chain couples TRBV7-9 to TRBJ1-6, with 9 positions matching TRBD1. CDR1 and CDR2 from the germline V gene are SEHNR and FQNEAQ (reference sequence). This CDR3 has 16 amino acids. Losses at the gene ends were 4 bases for V and 10 bases for J; bases not matched to a gene: 11. The CDR3 loop is CASSSQGTGNRSPLHF. The DNA for the CDR3 is TGTGCCAGCAGCTCACAAGGGACAGGGAATAGATCACCCCTCCACTTT.

The rearrangement joins TRBV15 to TRBJ1-4, with 9 bases identical to TRBD1. CDR1 and CDR2 from the germline V gene are LNHNV and YYDKDF (reference sequence). Trimming removed 0 bases from V and 8 bases from J; junction bases left unmatched: 10. The CDR3 length is 17 residues. The CDR3, as DNA: TGTGCCACCAGCAGAGATCATTCGGGACAGGGTCGGGAAAAACTGTTTTTT. Translated, it gives CATSRDHSGQGREKLFF.

V is TRBV25-1 and J is TRBJ2-1; 14 bases are shared with TRBD2. CDR3 length equals 17 residues. Germline V gene lookup returns CDR1 MGHDK and CDR2 SYGVNS. The J segment lost 6 bases and the V segment lost 3 bases, leaving 7 bases of the junction unmatched. The CDR3 DNA sequence: TGTGCCAGCAGTGAGCGTGGTGGACTAGCGGGGGGCAATGAGCAGTTCTTC. Translating gives CASSERGGLAGGNEQFF.